The clone carrying this TCR beta chain was counted only a few times. The target antigen is unknown. The data were taken from a study of CD8 T cells in Susac syndrome. After extraction with the RNeasy kit, roughly 0.45 to 1 ug of the RNA was reverse transcribed using random hexamers. A multiplex approach, immunoSEQ multiplex PCR, amplified TCR beta CDR3 across 54 Vbeta and 13 Jbeta. TCRdb fed the immunoSEQ multiplex PCR reads into MiXCR, producing one record per CDR3 protein. The sample contains 150,000 to 200,000 distinct CDR3 sequences, 92% of which appear only once. The CDR3 has 15 amino acids. Trimming removed 5 bases from V and 4 bases from J; junction bases left unmatched: 11. The V gene's germline CDR1 is SGHRS and CDR2 YFSETQ. The study's findings and limits: In its TCR sequencing and HLA analysis, the study acknowledged that the number of individuals was relatively small.

The sequencing sample was made of CD4+ T cells from PBMCs. V is TRBV5-1 and J is TRBJ2-7, with 8 bases identical to TRBD1. The TCR originated in a human donor in good health. This chain's CDR3 is CASSFGGTGDYEQYF. CDR3 in DNA: TGCGCCAGCAGTTTTGGTGGGACAGGCGATTACGAGCAGTACTTC.